This TCR beta chain stems from a study of technical replicates of blood from a handful of donors. Here immunoSEQ multiplex PCR was the method, and the copy in TCRdb shows in-frame clones only, minus some. The table has around 84,000 clones, over 85% seen once. The CDR3 contains 14 residues. Germline loops: CDR1 ENHRY, CDR2 SYGVKD. Trimming pared 6 bases from V and 2 bases from J, leaving 14 bases between. The V call is TRBV10-3, the J call TRBJ2-7; the D gene is possibly TRBD1 (6 bases). Sequencing input: T cells isolated from PBMCs. This receptor was identified in a human donor in good health. The CDR3 sequence: CAISRGSGTYEQYF. In nucleotides, the CDR3 is TGTGCCATCAGCAGGGGTAGTGGGACCTACGAGCAGTACTTC.